The 22 T cell receptor beta chains below all came from one sample that was sequenced in a study of early T cells in non-severe SARS-CoV-2 infection. In TCRdb, the 5' RACE reads were re-called with MiXCR into one record per CDR3 protein. The profile shows 50,000 to 75,000 distinct CDR3 sequences, more than 10% of them singletons. The material sequenced was whole blood, taken at baseline. All receptors come from an adult who was a healthcare worker with PCR-confirmed SARS-CoV-2 infection or an uninfected control (not recorded which). The donor label of this sample is uncertain.

The chain links TRBV19 to TRBJ2-2, with D perhaps TRBD2 (7 bases). The CDR3 runs 15 residues. The germline gives CDR1 LNHDA, CDR2 SQIVND (reference sequence). V lost 9 bases, J lost 5 bases, and 19 bases lay in between. CDR3 in DNA: TGTGCCAGCCGTTTGGGGGGGCAACGAACCGGGGAGCTGTTTTTT. It codes for CASRLGGQRTGELFF.

This clonotype showed up just a few times. The chain combines TRBV20-1 with TRBJ1-6; D is perhaps TRBD1 (5 bases). This CDR3 region has 20 residues. V lost 1 base to trimming and J lost 0 bases, with 22 bases between them. The germline V gene encodes CDR1 DFQATT and CDR2 SNEGSKA (reference sequence). CDR3 bases: TGCAGTGCTAGAGGTCCAGTCCAGGGCCGTTCGAGCTCCTATAATTCACCCCTCCACTTT. Protein: CSARGPVQGRSSSYNSPLHF.

This clonotype was seen at least ten times. The CDR3 is CAISETTVDATNEKLFF. CDR3 sequence (DNA): TGTGCCATCAGTGAGACCACAGTTGATGCAACTAATGAAAAACTGTTTTTT. This chain links TRBV10-3 with TRBJ1-4; D gene unclear. V gave up 2 bases and J gave up 0 bases, with 13 bases separating them. The CDR3 spans 17 residues. Germline V lookup: CDR1 ENHRY, CDR2 SYGVKD.

In its sample, this clonotype was seen many times. J is TRBJ1-1 and V is TRBV29-1; D is perhaps TRBD1 (5 bases). Germline CDR1 reads SQVTM; CDR2 reads ANQGSEA. V lost 2 bases and J lost 1, with 11 bases in between. The CDR3 extends over 14 amino acids. The CDR3 coding sequence is TGCAGCGTTGAAAAGGACATTTCGAACACTGAAGCTTTCTTT. Its translation: CSVEKDISNTEAFF. Full variable domain (rest looked up from reference TRBV29-1 and TRBJ1-1): SAVISQKPSRDICQRGTSLTIQCQVDSQVTMMFWYRQQPGQSLTLIATANQGSEATYESGFVIDKFPISRPNLTFSTLTVSNMSPEDSSIYLCSVEKDISNTEAFFGQGTRLTVV.

There are many counts of this clonotype. The chain employs TRBV7-8 and TRBJ2-3; 14 bases fit TRBD2. With V trimmed by 8 bases and J by 3 bases, 16 bases remained unmatched. The CDR3 consists of 19 residues. CDR1 and CDR2 from the germline V gene are SGHVS and FQNEAQ. The CDR3 DNA reads as TGTGCCAGCCGGTTACCGGGACTAGCGGGGGTTATTGGAACAGATACGCAGTATTTT. Translated: CASRLPGLAGVIGTDTQYF. The variable domain in full, completed from reference TRBV7-8 and TRBJ2-3, reads GAGVSQSPRYKVAKRGQDVALRCDPISGHVSLFWYQQALGQGPEFLTYFQNEAQLDKSGLPSDRFFAERPEGSVSTLKIQRTQQEDSAVYLCASRLPGLAGVIGTDTQYFGPGTRLTVL.

The genes are TRBV7-7 and TRBJ1-1; no reliable D call. CDR1 SSHAT and CDR2 FNYEAQ come from the germline V gene (reference sequence). The CDR3 spans 13 residues. Trimming took off 6 bases at V and 5 bases at J, with 13 bases between the two ends. The CDR3 here is CASSSTRGTEAFF. In DNA, the CDR3 is TGTGCCAGCAGTTCAACCCGAGGAACTGAAGCTTTCTTT.

This clonotype turned up a few times. The CDR3 loop reads CASSHLIKIYGYTF. The DNA for the CDR3 is TGCGCCAGCAGCCACCTGATAAAAATCTATGGCTACACCTTC. The chain links TRBV4-1 to TRBJ1-2; D is unresolved. The CDR3 consists of 14 residues. Germline loops: CDR1 MGHRA, CDR2 YSYEKL. V lost 3 bases and J lost 4, with 12 bases in between.

A few counts support this clonotype. The V and J genes are TRBV5-1 and TRBJ2-2; the match to TRBD1 covers 10 bases. V was clipped by 4 bases and J by 5 bases; unmatched bases: 5. This CDR3 is 15 amino acids long. Looked up from germline, CDR1 is SGHRS and CDR2 is YFSETQ. CDR3 sequence reads: CASSVGTGVTGELFF. The CDR3 nucleotides read TGCGCCAGCAGCGTCGGGACAGGGGTGACCGGGGAGCTGTTTTTT. The variable domain in full, completed from reference TRBV5-1 and TRBJ2-2, reads KAGVTQTPRYLIKTRGQQVTLSCSPISGHRSVSWYQQTPGQGLQFLFEYFSETQRNKGNFPGRFSGRQFSNSRSEMNVSTLELGDSALYLCASSVGTGVTGELFFGEGSRLTVL.

There are many counts of this clonotype. This rearrangement joins TRBV25-1 to TRBJ2-1, with a tentative D call TRBD1 (5 bases). This CDR3 region has 15 residues. From germline, CDR1 is MGHDK and CDR2 SYGVNS. V was pared by 6 bases and J by 4 bases, with 16 bases between. The CDR3 loop is CASRPPQGWYNEQFF. DNA of the CDR3: TGTGCCAGCAGGCCCCCCCAGGGCTGGTACAATGAGCAGTTCTTC.

This sequence joins TRBV5-6 and TRBJ2-5, with D possibly being TRBD1 (5 bases). Trimming cost V 4 bases and J 2 bases, with 12 bases left between them. Germline V lookup: CDR1 SGHDT, CDR2 YYEEEE. The CDR3 contains 14 residues. The CDR3 here is CASSMLQEQETQYF. The CDR3 DNA reads as TGTGCCAGCAGCATGCTACAGGAACAAGAGACCCAGTACTTC.

This sequence joins TRBV12-3 or TRBV12-4 and TRBJ2-3, with 9 nucleotides matching TRBD2. The V gene end was trimmed by 1 base and the J gene end by 8 bases; junction bases not matched to a gene: 13. This CDR3 has 17 residues. The CDR3 sequence: CASSLEGLGTSQGTQYF. The CDR3, as DNA: TGTGCCAGCAGTTTAGAAGGTTTGGGGACTAGCCAAGGTACGCAGTATTTT.

The V gene is TRBV20-1, the J gene TRBJ2-3; possible D gene TRBD2, 6 bases. V was clipped by 7 bases and J by 6 bases, with 20 bases between them. The V gene's germline CDR1 is DFQATT and CDR2 SNEGSKA (reference sequence). The CDR3 length is 14 residues. This chain's CDR3 is CSGAEAGRSDTQYF. CDR3 sequence (DNA): TGCAGTGGGGCTGAGGCGGGACGATCCGATACGCAGTATTTT.

The chain has TRBV30 and TRBJ1-5; 10 positions match TRBD1. There are 15 residues in the CDR3. V lost 2 bases and J lost 4; bases outside the gene matches: 5. The V gene's germline CDR1 is GTSNPN and CDR2 SVGIG (reference sequence). The CDR3 loop is CAWSRGQGRNQPQHF. The CDR3 nucleotides read TGTGCCTGGAGTCGGGGACAGGGGAGGAATCAGCCCCAGCATTTT.

The J gene is TRBJ2-3, the V gene TRBV3-1; D possibly corresponds to TRBD2 (6 bases). CDR3 length: 13 residues. V was cut by 3 bases and J by 4 bases, with 8 bases left in between. CDR1 is LGHDT, CDR2 YNNKEL, per germline (reference sequence). CDR3 sequence reads: CASSQPGADTQYF. The CDR3 region has the DNA TGTGCCAGCAGCCAGCCGGGGGCAGATACGCAGTATTTT.

V and J are TRBV3-1 and TRBJ1-2; no clear D. The CDR3 covers 14 residues. Germline CDR1 LGHDT, CDR2 YNNKEL (reference sequence). Trimming pared 2 bases from V and 0 bases from J, leaving 7 bases between. The CDR3 sequence is CASSQWRTNYGYTF. The DNA for the CDR3 is TGTGCCAGCAGCCAATGGCGAACTAACTATGGCTACACCTTC.

The J gene is TRBJ2-5, the V gene TRBV29-1, with unresolved D. The germline CDR1 and CDR2 sequences are SQVTM and ANQGSEA. V lost 2 bases, J lost 1 base, and 2 bases lay in between. The CDR3 loop spans 11 amino acids. This CDR3 is CSVESQETQYF. CDR3 coding DNA: TGCAGCGTTGAAAGCCAAGAGACCCAGTACTTC. The full variable domain, rest sourced from reference TRBV29-1 and TRBJ2-5, is SAVISQKPSRDICQRGTSLTIQCQVDSQVTMMFWYRQQPGQSLTLIATANQGSEATYESGFVIDKFPISRPNLTFSTLTVSNMSPEDSSIYLCSVESQETQYFGPGTRLLVL.

The chain combines TRBV6-6 with TRBJ1-1, with D possibly being TRBD1 (5 bases). The ends were cut back, 7 bases at V and 1 base at J, with 19 bases in the middle. The CDR3 runs to 16 residues. Germline V gene sequence: CDR1 MNHNY, CDR2 SVGAGI (reference sequence). The CDR3 region has the DNA TGTGCCAGCATCCGGATCACGGCCAGGGAGAACACTGAAGCTTTCTTT. The encoded protein is CASIRITARENTEAFF.

This clonotype occurred a few times. The V and J genes are TRBV12-3 or TRBV12-4 and TRBJ2-3, with D perhaps matching TRBD1 (6 bases). Trimming pared 6 bases from V and 3 bases from J, leaving 16 bases between. The CDR3 is 15 amino acids. The CDR3 DNA is TGTGCCAGCAGGGACAGAGCGAGGGGGACAGATACGCAGTATTTT. Protein: CASRDRARGTDTQYF.

This clonotype was seen at least ten times. CDR3 residues: CASSLEGTSNEQFF. The CDR3 nucleotides read TGTGCCAGCAGCTTAGAGGGAACCAGCAATGAGCAGTTCTTC. V usage is TRBV7-8 and J usage is TRBJ2-1, with unresolved D. V lost 1 base and J lost 6, with 10 bases in between. The CDR3 is made up of 14 amino acids. Looked up from germline, CDR1 is SGHVS and CDR2 is FQNEAQ.

This rearrangement joins TRBV5-8 to TRBJ2-1, with D possibly called TRBD1 or TRBD2 (5 bases each). The CDR3 sequence is 13 residues long. From germline, CDR1 is SGHTS and CDR2 YDEGEE. Trimming cost V 4 bases and J 7 bases, with 12 bases left between them. Written as DNA, the CDR3 is TGTGCCAGCAGCAGGGGAGAGGTAAATGAGCAGTTCTTC. Translated: CASSRGEVNEQFF.

This chain uses TRBV7-3 with TRBJ2-1; D perhaps matches TRBD2 (5 bases). The germline V and J ends were trimmed by 1 base and 0 bases, with 10 bases remaining between them. CDR3 length: 16 residues. Per the germline V gene, CDR1 is SGHTA and CDR2 is FQGTGA. Here the CDR3 DNA reads TGTGCCAGCAGCTTAAGGGGAGCGAGCTCCTACAATGAGCAGTTCTTC. It encodes CASSLRGASSYNEQFF.

V gene TRBV18 combines with J gene TRBJ2-2, with TRBD2 matching over 10 bases. There are 17 residues in the CDR3. V was pared by 3 bases and J by 0 bases, with 4 bases of the junction left unmatched. Germline V gene sequence: CDR1 KGHSH, CDR2 LQKENI. This CDR3 is CASSPASGGPNTGELFF. CDR3 DNA sequence: TGTGCCAGCTCACCGGCTAGCGGGGGCCCGAACACCGGGGAGCTGTTTTTT. The whole variable domain, filled in from reference TRBV18 and TRBJ2-2, reads NAGVMQNPRHLVRRRGQEARLRCSPMKGHSHVYWYRQLPEEGLKFMVYLQKENIIDESGMPKERFSAEFPKEGPSILRIQQVVRGDSAAYFCASSPASGGPNTGELFFGEGSRLTVL.